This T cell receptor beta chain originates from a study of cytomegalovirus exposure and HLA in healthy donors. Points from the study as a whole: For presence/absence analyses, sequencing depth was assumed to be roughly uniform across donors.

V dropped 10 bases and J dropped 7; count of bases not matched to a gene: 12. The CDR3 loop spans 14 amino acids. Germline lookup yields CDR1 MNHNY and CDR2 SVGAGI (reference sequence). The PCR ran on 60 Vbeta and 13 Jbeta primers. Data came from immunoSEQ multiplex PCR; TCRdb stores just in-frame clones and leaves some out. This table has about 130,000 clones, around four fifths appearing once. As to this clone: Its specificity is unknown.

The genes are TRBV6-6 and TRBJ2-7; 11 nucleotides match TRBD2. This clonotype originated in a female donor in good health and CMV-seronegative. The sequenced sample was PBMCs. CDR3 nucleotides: TGTGCCACCTCTCTAGCGGGAGGAGCGGGAGAGCAGTACTTC. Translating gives CATSLAGGAGEQYF.